This is a list of T cell receptor beta chains from one sample in a study of CD8+CD57+ T cells in acquired aplastic anemia. TCRdb independently ran MiXCR on the reads; one entry per CDR3 protein. The table has about 75,000 distinct CDR3 sequences, about 70% seen once. Source material: sorted CD4+, CD8+, or CD8+CD57+ T cells (not recorded which) from PBMCs. The source of these receptors is a human donor with aplastic anemia. Both conserved end residues are part of each CDR3.

>12|TRBV19
CASSMGGEKLFF
>15|TRBV20-1
CSARDPDRANGELFF
>12|TRBV6-1
CASRNIGYGYTF
>13|TRBV20-1
CSASGTADSPLHF
>20|TRBV13
CASSLGTSGGTWTEQETQYF
>14|TRBV27
CASRPNTEAYEQYF
>12|TRBV30
CAWSVVGGEQFF
>16|TRBV15
CATSRGTVYSNQPQHF
>11|TRBV9
CASSGLGEQFF
>16|TRBV11-1
CASSFDPGTKAGELFF
>13|TRBV19
CASRSVPGNEQFF
>16|TRBV9
CASSPPSGQNTDTQYF
>13|TRBV20-1
CSAKVVSGETQYF
>13|TRBV20-1
CSAPRAGQETQYF
>14|TRBV19
CASHSRGGNTEAFF
>14|TRBV19
CASDPSDCSYEQYF
>14|TRBV7-2
CASSLEDSRTEAFF
>14|TRBV20-1
CSARISGSRYEQYF
>14|TRBV19
CASSSGGGTYEQYF
>13|TRBV2
CASNLDSQEAQYF
>13|TRBV12-3/TRBV12-4
CASSRTGNYGYTF
>14|TRBV19
CASSLAGVNHEQYF
>16|TRBV15
CATSRYTGTGGTEAFF
>11|TRBV29-1
CSVEDSNEQFF
>15|TRBV9
CASSVGGPPVDTQYF
>17|TRBV10-1
CASSEKLGGSSYNEQFF
>13|TRBV7-3
CASRRTGMTEAFF
>15|TRBV7-8
CASSARRGQGSEAFF
>12|TRBV10-2
CASSDRVYEQYF
>15|TRBV10-3
CAINTDEDPTGELFF
>12|TRBV29-1
CSVVDPYNEQFF
>13|TRBV2
CASSDKGIGGYTF
>15|TRBV2
CARRGQGGMNTEAFF
>14|TRBV20-1
CSAVSGTGVYEQYF
>14|TRBV29-1
CSVDGTGNTGELFF
>13|TRBV7-6
CASSLWGQAAQYF
>14|TRBV20-1
CSAISRGGVETQYF
>14|TRBV20-1
CSAKGAGVDQPQHF
>16|TRBV20-1
CSATRSSGRTRETQYF
>17|TRBV24-1
CATSEGASGTYQETQYF
>15|TRBV15
CATSRDRGGNSPLHF
>13|TRBV7-8
CASSLWGRDTQYF
>14|TRBV7-2
CASSRLDGDYEQYF
>15|TRBV25-1
CASSALQGANYGYTF
>16|TRBV20-1
CSASMDRGGLNYGYTF